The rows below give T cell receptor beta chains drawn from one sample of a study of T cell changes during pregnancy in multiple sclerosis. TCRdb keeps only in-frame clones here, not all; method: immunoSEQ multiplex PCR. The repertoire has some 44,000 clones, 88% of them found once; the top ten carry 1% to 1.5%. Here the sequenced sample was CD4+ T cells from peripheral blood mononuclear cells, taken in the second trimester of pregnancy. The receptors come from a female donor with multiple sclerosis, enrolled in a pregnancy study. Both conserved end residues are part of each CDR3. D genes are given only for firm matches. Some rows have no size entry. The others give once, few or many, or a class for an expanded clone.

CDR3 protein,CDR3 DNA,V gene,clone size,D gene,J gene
CASSSPGPQETQYF,TGTGCCAGCAGTTCCCCAGGCCCGCAAGAGACCCAGTACTTC,TRBV28,.,.,TRBJ2-5
CASFSAGGTQYF,TGTGCCAGTTTCTCGGCCGGAGGGACCCAGTACTTC,TRBV6-1,.,.,TRBJ2-5
CASSLSTPWSSYNEQFF,TGCGCCAGCAGCTTGTCCACACCCTGGAGCTCCTACAATGAGCAGTTCTTC,TRBV5-1,.,.,TRBJ2-1
CASSFGQGDHSNQPQHF,TGTGCCAGCAGCTTCGGACAGGGGGATCATAGCAATCAGCCCCAGCATTTT,TRBV7-8,once,TRBD1,TRBJ1-5
CASSDRTVNQPQHF,TGTGCCAGCAGTGACCGGACAGTCAATCAGCCCCAGCATTTT,TRBV2,.,.,TRBJ1-5
CASSLVGGGSNTGELFF,TGTGCCAGCAGCTTAGTGGGCGGGGGTTCGAACACCGGGGAGCTGTTTTTT,TRBV7-2,.,TRBD2,TRBJ2-2
CASSEPGLPEQYF,TGTGCCAGCAGTGAGCCGGGACTCCCCGAGCAGTACTTC,TRBV25-1,.,.,TRBJ2-7
CASSKPPDRRMLEQYF,TGTGCCAGCAGTAAACCTCCGGACAGGAGGATGTTGGAGCAGTACTTC,TRBV28,.,TRBD1,TRBJ2-7
CASSLRTSGGYYTQYF,TGTGCCAGCAGTTTAAGGACGTCAGGGGGCTACTATACGCAGTATTTT,TRBV28,.,TRBD1,TRBJ2-3
CASRQARSNTEAFF,TGTGCCAGCAGGCAAGCTCGATCGAACACTGAAGCTTTCTTT,TRBV27,.,.,TRBJ1-1
CASSLAGGGIRMETQYF,TGTGCCAGCAGCTTAGCGGGGGGGGGAATCCGTATGGAGACCCAGTACTTC,TRBV7-9,.,TRBD2,TRBJ2-5
CASSLGLHNEQFF,TGTGCCAGCAGCTTGGGACTACACAATGAGCAGTTCTTC,TRBV11-3,.,TRBD2,TRBJ2-1
CASSLTGVGNTIYF,TGTGCCAGCAGTCTCACAGGGGTTGGAAACACCATATATTTT,TRBV28,.,TRBD1,TRBJ1-3
CAWKASGIDTQYF,TGTGCCTGGAAGGCTAGCGGGATTGATACGCAGTATTTT,TRBV30,.,TRBD2,TRBJ2-3
CASSQVLSNSPLHF,TGTGCCAGCAGCCAAGTACTGTCGAATTCACCCCTCCACTTT,TRBV14,.,.,TRBJ1-6
CASSSRTSSYEQYF,TGCGCCAGCAGCTCCCGTACGAGCTCCTACGAGCAGTACTTC,TRBV5-1,once,.,TRBJ2-7
CASSPTGGGEAQPQHF,TGTGCCAGCAGTCCGACAGGGGGCGGGGAGGCCCAGCCCCAGCATTTT,TRBV28,.,TRBD1,TRBJ1-5
CASSKNSGYPGANVLTF,TGTGCCAGCAGTAAAAATTCAGGGTATCCTGGGGCCAACGTCCTGACTTTC,TRBV28,.,.,TRBJ2-6
CASSEPGQGGTGANVLTF,TGTGCCAGCAGTGAACCTGGACAGGGCGGTACTGGGGCCAACGTCCTGACTTTC,TRBV25-1,.,TRBD1,TRBJ2-6
CASSPDRGFTEAFF,TGTGCCAGCAGTCCAGACAGGGGTTTCACTGAAGCTTTCTTT,TRBV7-9,.,TRBD1,TRBJ1-1
CSVGGGRGNTEAFF,TGCAGCGTTGGGGGGGGGAGGGGGAACACTGAAGCTTTCTTT,TRBV29-1,.,.,TRBJ1-1
CASSLQPGRFTDTQYF,TGTGCCAGCAGCTTACAACCGGGTCGATTCACAGATACGCAGTATTTT,TRBV7-6,.,.,TRBJ2-3
CATSRDLWETNEQFF,TGTGCCACCAGCAGAGATCTCTGGGAGACCAATGAGCAGTTCTTC,TRBV15,.,.,TRBJ2-1
CASSPRAPGANVLTF,TGTGCCAGCAGTCCCCGCGCCCCTGGGGCCAACGTCCTGACTTTC,TRBV6-1,.,.,TRBJ2-6
CASSFRGIQPQHF,TGTGCCAGCAGTTTCAGGGGGATTCAGCCCCAGCATTTT,TRBV28,once,TRBD1,TRBJ1-5
CASSLVSGELFF,TGTGCCAGCAGCTTAGTATCCGGGGAGCTGTTTTTT,TRBV7-8,.,.,TRBJ2-2
CASSQVAGTDFYSNQPQHF,TGTGCCAGCAGTCAAGTGGCCGGGACAGACTTTTATAGCAATCAGCCCCAGCATTTT,TRBV7-8,.,TRBD1,TRBJ1-5
CASRHYRDSYNEQFF,TGTGCCAGCAGGCACTATCGGGACTCCTACAATGAGCAGTTCTTC,TRBV2,once,.,TRBJ2-1
CAISESTGNTGELFF,TGTGCCATCAGTGAGTCTACAGGGAACACCGGGGAGCTGTTTTTT,TRBV10-3,.,.,TRBJ2-2
CAHRGQNTYNEQFF,TGTGCCCACCGAGGACAGAACACCTACAATGAGCAGTTCTTC,TRBV10-3,.,.,TRBJ2-1
CASSLHEVNTEAFF,TGTGCCAGCAGCTTACATGAGGTGAACACTGAAGCTTTCTTT,TRBV7-6,.,.,TRBJ1-1
CASSLITSGHQQFF,TGTGCCAGCAGCTTAATTACTAGCGGGCACCAGCAGTTCTTC,TRBV7-8,once,TRBD2,TRBJ2-1
CASSSGREAAYEQYF,TGTGCCAGCAGCTCCGGCCGGGAGGCGGCCTACGAGCAGTACTTC,TRBV7-9,.,TRBD2,TRBJ2-7
CASSWRTSGRAYEQFF,TGTGCCAGCAGCTGGAGGACTAGCGGGAGGGCCTATGAGCAGTTCTTC,TRBV7-2,few,TRBD2,TRBJ2-1
CATWTPEKNIQYF,TGTGCCACCTGGACTCCGGAGAAAAACATTCAGTACTTC,TRBV28,.,.,TRBJ2-4
CASSMSGPVGNTIYF,TGTGCCAGCAGTATGTCAGGGCCGGTCGGAAACACCATATATTTT,TRBV2,.,.,TRBJ1-3